This paragraph reports one T cell receptor beta chain. This entry comes from a study of blood T cells in healthy people across ages. Trimming took off 5 bases at V and 5 bases at J, with 14 bases between the two ends. Germline V gives CDR1 SGHTA, CDR2 FQGNSA. This CDR3 has 14 amino acids. It was with a sample-barcoded 5' primer and a J-beta primer mix that a second PCR of roughly 7 to 12 cycles was run. Each CDR3 protein is one row after TCRdb ran MiXCR on the 5' RACE reads. The sample holds approximately 800,000 distinct CDR3 sequences, approximately 35% seen once. The chain combines TRBV7-2 with TRBJ2-3, with D unresolved. This receptor was identified in a man between 18 and 29 years old in good health. Specimen: blood. The CDR3 here is CASSPVPTVDTQYF. CDR3 nucleotide sequence: TGTGCCAGCAGCCCCGTTCCGACGGTAGATACGCAGTATTTT.